Presented here are 23 T cell receptor beta chains from one specimen sequenced in a study of Tregs in tolerant kidney transplant recipients. Some clones are missing from TCRdb's copy, which holds only in-frame ones; the method was immunoSEQ multiplex PCR. The sample holds 90,000 or so clones, under 95% seen once. The nonmyeloablative bone marrow transplants came from related graft donors, with transient mixed chimerism. The specimen comprised CD4+ T cells from blood (PBMCs), sampled 12 months after the transplant. The receptor set was obtained from a human patient who received a combined kidney and bone marrow transplant. Part of the T cell pool may stem from the graft donor.

The chain couples TRBV7-9 to TRBJ2-5; 9 bases match TRBD1. This CDR3 is 17 amino acids long. Germline loops: CDR1 SEHNR, CDR2 FQNEAQ (reference sequence). The V and J ends lost 1 base and 0 bases, in that order; junction bases with no gene match: 6. CDR3 residues: CASSLGGTGWYQETQYF. The CDR3, as DNA: TGTGCCAGCAGCTTAGGGGGGACAGGGTGGTACCAAGAGACCCAGTACTTC.

The J gene is TRBJ1-2, the V gene TRBV11-2, with a weak D call TRBD1 (6 bases). Germline assignment: CDR1 SGHAT and CDR2 FQNNGV. The CDR3 has 13 residues. The V and J ends lost 5 bases and 3 bases respectively, with 10 bases between them. This chain's CDR3 is CASSPGTHYGYTF. The CDR3, as DNA: TGTGCCAGCAGCCCTGGGACACACTATGGCTACACCTTC. Full variable domain (missing parts from reference TRBV11-2 and TRBJ1-2): EAGVAQSPRYKIIEKRQSVAFWCNPISGHATLYWYQQILGQGPKLLIQFQNNGVVDDSQLPKDRFSAERLKGVDSTLKIQPAKLEDSAVYLCASSPGTHYGYTFGSGTRLTVV.

V usage is TRBV2 and J usage is TRBJ2-1; 8 bases agree with TRBD2. This CDR3 has 15 residues. Germline assignment: CDR1 SNHLY and CDR2 FYNNEI. V lost 2 bases and J lost 5; bases outside the gene matches: 5. The CDR3 loop is CASSENGGADNEQFF. CDR3 nucleotide sequence: TGTGCCAGCAGTGAAAACGGGGGGGCCGACAATGAGCAGTTCTTC. The variable domain in full, completed from reference TRBV2 and TRBJ2-1, reads EPEVTQTPSHQVTQMGQEVILRCVPISNHLYFYWYRQILGQKVEFLVSFYNNEISEKSEIFDDQFSVERPDGSNFTLKIRSTKLEDSAMYFCASSENGGADNEQFFGPGTRLTVL.

The chain couples TRBV10-3 to TRBJ2-7; 10 nucleotides line up with TRBD1. CDR1 and CDR2 (germline): ENHRY, SYGVKD. After removal of 4 bases from V and 3 bases from J, the junction contained 3 bases not matched to a gene. The CDR3 has 14 residues. The CDR3 sequence: CAISGGTGDYEQYF. In DNA form, the CDR3 reads TGTGCCATCAGTGGCGGGACAGGGGACTACGAGCAGTACTTC.

This clone has only a few counts. This chain uses TRBV6-1 with TRBJ2-2; 8 positions match TRBD2. The CDR3 is made up of 14 amino acids. V was pared by 5 bases and J by 1 base, with 0 bases of the junction left unmatched. Germline CDR1 and CDR2: MNHNS and SASEGT. CDR3: CASSSGRNTGELFF. DNA of the CDR3: TGTGCCAGCAGTAGCGGGAGGAACACCGGGGAGCTGTTTTTT.

The CDR3 DNA reads TGTGCCAGTAGTATATCGGGACAGCGGGGGAACAATGAGCAGTTCTTC. Protein sequence: CASSISGQRGNNEQFF. The chain carries TRBV19 and TRBJ2-1, with D tentatively TRBD2 (8 bases). Germline V gene data show CDR1 as LNHDA and CDR2 as SQIVND (reference sequence). The CDR3 has 16 residues. The germline V and J ends were trimmed by 2 bases and 5 bases, with 16 bases remaining between them. Together with reference TRBV19 and TRBJ2-1, the CDR3 gives the full variable domain: DGGITQSPKYLFRKEGQNVTLSCEQNLNHDAMYWYRQDPGQGLRLIYYSQIVNDFQKGDIAEGYSVSREKKESFPLTVTSAQKNPTAFYLCASSISGQRGNNEQFFGPGTRLTVL.

The rearrangement uses TRBV19 and TRBJ2-6; D is possibly TRBD1 (5 bases). The ends were cut back, 7 bases at V and 0 bases at J, with 10 bases in the middle. CDR3 length: 15 residues. In germline, CDR1 is LNHDA, CDR2 SQIVND (reference sequence). The CDR3 nucleotides are TGTGCCAGTACCGTAACAGGCTCTGGGGCCAACGTCCTGACTTTC. It encodes CASTVTGSGANVLTF.

J is TRBJ2-5 and V is TRBV7-9; D not certain. Matching the DNA end better, TRBJ2-7 makes the J call doubtful. The CDR3 length is 12 residues. Germline V gives CDR1 SEHNR, CDR2 FQNEAQ (reference sequence). CDR3 sequence reads: CASSLSSYEQYF. CDR3 sequence (DNA): TGTGCCAGCAGCTTATCTTCATACGAGCAGTACTTC.

This rearrangement joins TRBV5-4 to TRBJ2-5; TRBD2 matches at 8 bases. The J call may be faulty, since TRBJ2-7 better matches the DNA end. The germline CDR1 and CDR2 sequences are SGHNT and YYREEE (reference sequence). The CDR3 loop spans 14 amino acids. The CDR3 coding sequence is TGTGCCAGCAGCTTGGCGGGAGGGCCCTACGAGCAGTACTTC. Translation gives CASSLAGGPYEQYF.

This chain connects TRBV19 to TRBJ1-6, with a possible D match to TRBD1 (5 bases). Looked up from germline, CDR1 is LNHDA and CDR2 is SQIVND (reference sequence). The CDR3 covers 15 residues. Trimming removed 1 base from V and 2 bases from J, with 6 bases in between. CDR3 sequence reads: CASSIADTYNSPLHF. The CDR3 coding sequence is TGTGCCAGTAGTATAGCGGACACCTATAATTCACCCCTCCACTTT.

The rearrangement joins TRBV2 to TRBJ1-2; D is possibly TRBD1 (6 bases). The CDR3 totals 14 residues. V dropped 3 bases and J dropped 4 bases, with 12 bases sitting between them. Germline CDR1 reads SNHLY; CDR2 reads FYNNEI. The CDR3 coding sequence is TGTGCCAGCAGTGAGAACAGGGTTGGCTATGGCTACACCTTC. Its translation: CASSENRVGYGYTF.

The rearrangement links TRBV30 to TRBJ2-5, with TRBD2 matching 11 bases. In germline, CDR1 is GTSNPN, CDR2 SVGIG (reference sequence). With 4 bases clipped from V and 5 bases from J, the junction kept 6 bases outside the gene matches. CDR3 length equals 14 residues. The DNA for the CDR3 is TGTGCCTGGATAGCGGGGGGGCGAAGCGAGACCCAGTACTTC. Translated, it gives CAWIAGGRSETQYF.

V gene TRBV23-1 combines with J gene TRBJ2-3, with 9 bases aligning to TRBD1. TRBV23-1 is identified as an open reading frame with a role that is uncertain. CDR3 length: 17 amino acids. The V gene end was trimmed by 2 bases and the J gene end by 2 bases; junction bases not matched to a gene: 8. CDR3 nucleotides: TGCGCCAGCAGTCAACACAGGGGGCGTCTAAACACAGATACGCAGTATTTT. This encodes CASSQHRGRLNTDTQYF.

This chain uses TRBV1 with TRBJ2-2; the table's D call, TRBD2, was not checked against the DNA. TRBV1 is a documented pseudogene. This CDR3 contains 21 residues. The CDR3 sequence is CTSSQGDRGPGTSGRTGELFF. The CDR3 DNA reads TGCACCAGCAGCCAAGGGGACAGGGGACCTGGGACTAGCGGGAGGACCGGGGAGCTGTTTTTT.

The rearrangement links TRBV27 to TRBJ1-5; D is unresolved. Germline-derived CDR1 and CDR2 are MNHEY and SMNVEV (reference sequence). Trimming shortened V by 1 base and J by 5 bases, and 18 bases separated the two germline ends. The CDR3 has 17 amino acids. The CDR3 DNA follows: TGTGCCAGCAGTTTATTAAGCCTCGGGAGGATCGATCAGCCCCAGCATTTT. It codes for CASSLLSLGRIDQPQHF.

The CDR3 region is CASNRQRTNYGYTF. The CDR3 nucleotides are TGTGCCAGCAACAGACAGAGAACTAACTATGGCTACACCTTC. The chain joins TRBV19 to TRBJ1-2; D possibly corresponds to TRBD1 (5 bases). CDR1 and CDR2 (germline): LNHDA, SQIVND (reference sequence). This CDR3 is built from 14 residues. The V end was cut by 9 bases, the J end by 0 bases, with 14 bases between.

This chain uses TRBV7-6 with TRBJ2-7; 9 nucleotides agree with TRBD1. Losses at the gene ends were 4 bases for V and 3 bases for J; bases not matched to a gene: 1. CDR1 and CDR2 from the germline V gene are SGHVS and FNYEAQ. This CDR3 is built from 13 residues. As DNA, the CDR3 is TGTGCCAGCAGCTCGGACAGGGGCTACGAGCAGTACTTC. It translates to CASSSDRGYEQYF.

The table lists this clone with a count of one. The J gene is TRBJ1-3, the V gene TRBV14; D is possibly TRBD1 (5 bases). Germline CDR1 reads SGHDN; CDR2 reads FVKESK. V dropped 0 bases and J dropped 2 bases, with 17 bases sitting between them. The CDR3 contains 18 residues. The CDR3 DNA follows: TGTGCCAGCAGCCAAGAAGGTGTGTGGGGCAGCGCTGGAAACACCATATATTTT. Its translation is CASSQEGVWGSAGNTIYF.

For this clone: The same CDR3 arises from other DNA sequences in this sample as well. V usage is TRBV7-9 and J usage is TRBJ2-3; no clear D. This CDR3 contains 12 residues. Trimming pared 5 bases from V and 2 bases from J, leaving 5 bases between. The germline gives CDR1 SEHNR, CDR2 FQNEAQ (reference sequence). The CDR3 sequence: CASSPSTDTQYF. In nucleotides, the CDR3 is TGTGCCAGCAGCCCTTCCACAGATACGCAGTATTTT.

The chain employs TRBV21-1 and TRBJ2-4; the table's TRBD1 call for D was not verified on the DNA. TRBV21-1 is given as a pseudogene. The CDR3 length is 14 residues. The CDR3 DNA follows: TGTGCCAGCAGCAAAGGGGGACAGAAAAACATTCAGTACTTC. This codes for CASSKGGQKNIQYF.

The chain has TRBV15 and TRBJ2-7; possibly TRBD1 for D (6 bases). Germline V gene sequence: CDR1 LNHNV, CDR2 YYDKDF (reference sequence). The CDR3 loop spans 15 amino acids. The V end was cut by 0 bases, the J end by 6 bases, with 15 bases between. The CDR3 DNA reads TGTGCCACCAGCAGAGATCATTCAGGGGTCGGCGAGCAGTACTTC. This codes for CATSRDHSGVGEQYF. Complete variable domain (other parts from reference TRBV15 and TRBJ2-7): DAMVIQNPRYQVTQFGKPVTLSCSQTLNHNVMYWYQQKSSQAPKLLFHYYDKDFNNEADTPDNFQSRRPNTSFCFLDIRSPGLGDTAMYLCATSRDHSGVGEQYFGPGTRLTVT.

CDR3 in DNA: TGTGCCAGCAGCTCCCTAAGCTACCCCTATGGCTACACCTTC. It translates to CASSSLSYPYGYTF. The chain combines TRBV11-2 with TRBJ1-2; D uncertain. Germline V gene sequence: CDR1 SGHAT, CDR2 FQNNGV. The ends were cut back, 4 bases at V and 4 bases at J, with 13 bases in the middle. CDR3 length: 14 residues.

The chain uses TRBV19 and TRBJ1-3; possible D gene TRBD1, 6 bases. Per the germline V gene, CDR1 is LNHDA and CDR2 is SQIVND (reference sequence). This CDR3 is 15 amino acids long. Trimming removed 8 bases from V and 1 base from J, with 15 bases in between. CDR3 coding DNA: TGTGCCAGTGATACAGGGAGATGGTCTGGAAACACCATATATTTT. As protein: CASDTGRWSGNTIYF.